What follows is one T cell receptor (beta chain) and its context. In its sample, this clonotype was seen a few times. Which antigen it targets is not known. No much larger clone exists at a distance of one base, and base qualities are not known. The V and J ends are trimmed by 4 bases and 3 bases, leaving 3 bases between them. CDR1 and CDR2, looked up from the germline V gene, are MDHEN and SYDVKM. CDR3 length: 11 amino acids, cysteine to phenylalanine. Solely the CDR3 DNA is kept, with 33 bases framed from the first base. The record originates from a study of blood T cells in healthy people across ages (dated by TCRdb to about 2015). Regarding the complete study: In model experiments, template switching captured roughly one uniquely barcoded TCR beta cDNA molecule for every two T cells. Age-related changes in TCR beta repertoire diversity were measured in the study by deep sequencing normalized with unique cDNA molecular identifiers. Four age groups were formed from the donors: young (average 16 years), middle-aged (less than 40), aged (about 62) and long-lived (82). To avoid experimental bias, donors of different ages were randomly spread across the sequencing lanes. Using the same blood draw, the study looked at two additional independent replicas of 1 million unique cDNA reads for two donors, one aged 18 to 30 and the other aged 80 or older.

The donors were roughly 39 Caucasian individuals from Russia, aged 6 to 90 years, who were systemically healthy. Around 9.9 milliliters of peripheral blood were collected from each donor into EDTA-treated Vacutainer tubes. PBMCs were isolated by Ficoll-Paque density-gradient centrifugation, with at least 6 million obtained per sample. Trizol reagent was used to extract total RNA from PBMCs, with at least 6 micrograms per sample. Naive CD45RAhigh/CD27high T cell percentages were measured by flow cytometry on a PBMC aliquot from every donor. Broad study findings and their caveats: The CMV infection status of donors was not known, potentially confounding age-related changes in expanded clonotypes. Estimates of total diversity based on one million sequenced T cells were considered lower bounds and underestimates. The long-lived group showed more naive CD4+ T cells, fewer expanded clones and increased TCR diversity than the aged group, suggesting age selection. The percentage of naive T cells measured by flow cytometry correlated strongly with observed TCR beta diversity. Observed TCR beta diversity per million T cells fell roughly linearly with age, and a significant reduction was already apparent by age about 43. Conclusive comparison of naive and antigen-experienced compartments was prevented by the profiling of bulk unsorted PBMCs.

The library was built by means of 5' RACE. Data came from an Illumina HiSeq 2500. The second PCR ran for roughly 7 to 11 cycles and used a J-beta primer mix along with a sample-barcoded 5' primer. A unique molecular identifier was introduced onto each TCR beta cDNA molecule by a template-switch 5' adaptor carrying 12 random nucleotides. Each sample yielded at least 3 million CDR3-containing paired-end reads. First-strand cDNA was synthesized from all RNA with the Mint cDNA synthesis kit, primed by a TRBC-specific oligonucleotide. Following uracil-DNA glycosylase treatment, a first 18-cycle PCR with universal primers M1SS and BC2_uni_R was performed on all cDNA. The original pipeline was this. For normalization, 1 million high-quality reads, each with a distinct molecular identifier, were randomly selected from each sample. Reads sharing molecular identifiers were discarded rather than binned into consensus sequences. CDR3 identification, clonotype clustering and error correction used MiTCR with a Q25 quality threshold and the strictest error-elimination algorithm. A nonparametric unseen species model with Euler transformation was used to estimate lower-bound total TCR beta diversity. TCRdb cleaned the public reads at Q25 with fastp, built clones with MiXCR and kept in-frame beta chains. A single entry per CDR3 protein holds the most common genes and DNA from its merged rows. The V and J calls and clone size come from TCRdb's table, not from the authors' own analysis. Recorded for this sample are 1.4 million to 1.5 million distinct CDR3 sequences; 42% of them occurred a single time. 7.9% of the sample is taken by the ten largest.

The chain is encoded by TRBV28 joined to TRBJ1-2; confidence is insufficient to name the D gene. The source is a woman under 30 in good health. The specimen sequenced was blood. CDR3 loop: CASSYDYGYTF. The DNA sequence is as follows: TGTGCCAGCAGTTATGACTATGGCTACACCTTC.